Below are 9 T cell receptor beta chains sequenced from a single sample in a study of Ad26.COV2.S vaccination and SARS-CoV-2 variants. Specified treatment: 15 to 20 received Ad26.COV2.S at low or high dose, single or two shots; about 5 received placebo; per-sample allocation not given. Day 63 after the first injection of vaccine or placebo was the sampling time. Libraries were prepared by immunoSEQ multiplex PCR; TCRdb keeps only in-frame clonotypes and omits some of them. The sample contains about 680,000 clones, 89% of which appear only once. Sequencing was performed on peripheral blood, taken in a trial of Ad26.COV2.S vaccine versus placebo. The receptors derive from a person between 18 and 60 years old who received the Ad26.COV2.S COVID-19 vaccine or a placebo.

The chain couples TRBV19 to TRBJ2-1; 8 bases fit TRBD2. The CDR3 contains 14 residues. The V gene's germline CDR1 is LNHDA and CDR2 SQIVND (reference sequence). V dropped 5 bases and J dropped 5; count of bases not matched to a gene: 5. The CDR3 sequence: CASSRTAGDNEQFF. The CDR3 nucleotides are TGTGCCAGTAGTCGAACAGCGGGAGACAATGAGCAGTTCTTC.

V and J are TRBV11-3 and TRBJ1-3; D unclear. Germline V gene data show CDR1 as SGHNT and CDR2 as YENEEA. The CDR3 has 18 amino acids. V was shortened by 5 bases and J by 0 bases, with 20 bases between the two germline ends. The CDR3, as DNA: TGTGCCAGCAGCCCCCGAGCCCGTACAGTTTCCTCTGGAAACACCATATATTTT. Its protein is CASSPRARTVSSGNTIYF. The full variable domain, completed using reference TRBV11-3 and TRBJ1-3, is EAGVVQSPRYKIIEKKQPVAFWCNPISGHNTLYWYLQNLGQGPELLIRYENEEAVDDSQLPKDRFSAERLKGVDSTLKIQPAELGDSAVYLCASSPRARTVSSGNTIYFGEGSWLTVV.

The chain joins TRBV9 to TRBJ2-5; no clear D. The CDR3 contains 13 residues. V shed 2 bases and J shed 2 bases, with 7 bases lying between them. Germline V CDR1 and CDR2: SGDLS, YYNGEE. The CDR3 bases are TGTGCCAGCAGCGTTATGGGACAAGAGACCCAGTACTTC. It specifies CASSVMGQETQYF. Full variable domain (outside the CDR3, taken from reference TRBV9 and TRBJ2-5): DSGVTQTPKHLITATGQRVTLRCSPRSGDLSVYWYQQSLDQGLQFLIQYYNGEERAKGNILERFSAQQFPDLHSELNLSSLELGDSALYFCASSVMGQETQYFGPGTRLLVL.

The rearrangement joins TRBV2 to TRBJ2-5; D is undetermined. The CDR3 is made up of 14 amino acids. Germline CDR1 SNHLY, CDR2 FYNNEI. V was cut by 2 bases and J by 4 bases, with 11 bases left in between. For the CDR3, the DNA is TGTGCCAGCAGTGAACCGCACGCCCGAGAGACCCAGTACTTC. Translation gives CASSEPHARETQYF.

This clone has just one count. The CDR3 nucleotides are TGTGCCAGCAGTTTACTCGGGCTTTCGGTCGGCACAGATACGCAGTATTTT. This codes for CASSLLGLSVGTDTQYF. The V call is TRBV6-2 or TRBV6-3, the J call TRBJ2-3; D is uncertain. CDR1 is MNHEY, CDR2 SVGEGT, per germline. This CDR3 comprises 17 residues. V was pared by 4 bases and J by 1 base, with 18 bases between.

The V and J genes are TRBV6-5 and TRBJ2-7; 7 bases match TRBD1. Germline V CDR1 and CDR2: MNHEY, SVGAGI. Unmatched junction bases numbered 0, after V lost 2 bases and J lost 2 bases. The CDR3 is 13 amino acids. The CDR3: CASSYDRAYEQYF. DNA of the CDR3: TGTGCCAGCAGTTACGACAGGGCCTACGAGCAGTACTTC.

The rearrangement uses TRBV30 and TRBJ2-5, with 10 nucleotides matching TRBD2. This CDR3 comprises 15 residues. Germline values: CDR1 GTSNPN, CDR2 SVGIG (reference sequence). V shed 3 bases and J 4 bases; nucleotides not matched to a gene: 8. CDR3 DNA: TGTGCCTGGAGCTTCCTAGCGGGAGTAGGAGAGACCCAGTACTTC. Protein sequence: CAWSFLAGVGETQYF.

The V call is TRBV19, the J call TRBJ2-7, with 7 nucleotides matching TRBD2. CDR3 length equals 14 residues. Germline values: CDR1 LNHDA, CDR2 SQIVND (reference sequence). J lost 2 bases, V lost 0 bases, and 1 base had no gene match. Here the CDR3 reads CASSIEAGAYEQYF. The CDR3 bases are TGTGCCAGTAGTATAGAGGCGGGGGCCTACGAGCAGTACTTC. The variable domain in full, with the rest retrieved from reference TRBV19 and TRBJ2-7, is DGGITQSPKYLFRKEGQNVTLSCEQNLNHDAMYWYRQDPGQGLRLIYYSQIVNDFQKGDIAEGYSVSREKKESFPLTVTSAQKNPTAFYLCASSIEAGAYEQYFGPGTRLTVT.

This clone is a singleton in its sample. The rearrangement joins TRBV18 to TRBJ2-2; D unclear. Germline V lookup: CDR1 KGHSH, CDR2 LQKENI. This CDR3 is built from 16 residues. V was shortened by 0 bases and J by 4 bases, with 12 bases between the two germline ends. The CDR3: CASSPPNSITTGELFF. Here the CDR3 DNA reads TGTGCCAGCTCACCACCGAACAGCATAACCACCGGGGAGCTGTTTTTT. Full variable domain (outside the CDR3, taken from reference TRBV18 and TRBJ2-2): NAGVMQNPRHLVRRRGQEARLRCSPMKGHSHVYWYRQLPEEGLKFMVYLQKENIIDESGMPKERFSAEFPKEGPSILRIQQVVRGDSAAYFCASSPPNSITTGELFFGEGSRLTVL.